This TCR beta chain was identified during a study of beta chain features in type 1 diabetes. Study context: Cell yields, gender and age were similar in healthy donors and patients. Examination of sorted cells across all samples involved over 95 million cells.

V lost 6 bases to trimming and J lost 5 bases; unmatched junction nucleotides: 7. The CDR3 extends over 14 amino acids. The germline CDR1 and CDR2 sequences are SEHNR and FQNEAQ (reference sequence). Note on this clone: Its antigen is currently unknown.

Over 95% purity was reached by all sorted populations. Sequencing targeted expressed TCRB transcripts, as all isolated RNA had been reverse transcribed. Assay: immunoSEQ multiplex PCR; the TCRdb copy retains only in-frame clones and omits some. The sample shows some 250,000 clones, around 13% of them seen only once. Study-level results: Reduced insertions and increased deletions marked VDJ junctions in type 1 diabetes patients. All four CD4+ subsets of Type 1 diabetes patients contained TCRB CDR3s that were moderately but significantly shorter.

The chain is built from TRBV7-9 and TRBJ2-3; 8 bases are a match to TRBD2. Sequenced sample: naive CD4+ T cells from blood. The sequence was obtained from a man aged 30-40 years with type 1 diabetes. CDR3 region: CASSPRGRLDTQYF. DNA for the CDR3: TGTGCCAGCAGTCCCCGCGGGAGGTTAGATACGCAGTATTTT. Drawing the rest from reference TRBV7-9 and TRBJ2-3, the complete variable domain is DTGVSQNPRHKITKRGQNVTFRCDPISEHNRLYWYRQTLGQGPEFLTYFQNEAQLEKSRLLSDRFSAERPKGSFSTLEIQRTEQGDSAMYLCASSPRGRLDTQYFGPGTRLTVL.